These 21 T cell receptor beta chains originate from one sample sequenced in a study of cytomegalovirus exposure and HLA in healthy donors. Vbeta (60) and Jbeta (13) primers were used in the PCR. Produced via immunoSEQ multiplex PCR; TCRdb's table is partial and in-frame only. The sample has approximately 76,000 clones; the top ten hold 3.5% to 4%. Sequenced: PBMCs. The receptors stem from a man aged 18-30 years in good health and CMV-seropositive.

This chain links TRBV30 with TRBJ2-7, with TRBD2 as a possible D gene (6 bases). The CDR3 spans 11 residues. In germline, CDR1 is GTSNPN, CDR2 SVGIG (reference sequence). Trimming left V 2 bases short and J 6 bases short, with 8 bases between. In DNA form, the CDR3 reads TGTGCCTGGAGTTCCGGGGGCGAGCAGTACTTC. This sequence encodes CAWSSGGEQYF.

The CDR3 DNA is TGTGCCAGCAGTCCATCGACAGGGAAAGAAAAACTGTTTTTT. Encoded protein: CASSPSTGKEKLFF. The chain has TRBV6-5 and TRBJ1-4, with 7 bases identical to TRBD1. Germline values: CDR1 MNHEY, CDR2 SVGAGI. V gave up 5 bases and J gave up 8 bases; unmatched junction bases: 8. The CDR3 length is 14 residues.

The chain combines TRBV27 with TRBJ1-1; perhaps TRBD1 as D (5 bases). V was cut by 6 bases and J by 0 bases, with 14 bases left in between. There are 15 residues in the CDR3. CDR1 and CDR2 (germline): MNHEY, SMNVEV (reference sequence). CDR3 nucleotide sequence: TGTGCCAGCAGCCTTGGGGGGTGGATGAACACTGAAGCTTTCTTT. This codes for CASSLGGWMNTEAFF.

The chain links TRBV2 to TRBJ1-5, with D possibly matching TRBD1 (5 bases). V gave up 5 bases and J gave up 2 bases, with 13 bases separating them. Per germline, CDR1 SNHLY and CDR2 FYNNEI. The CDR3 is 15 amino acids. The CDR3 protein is CASSRGLRGNQPQHF. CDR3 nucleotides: TGTGCCAGCAGTCGGGGGTTACGGGGCAATCAGCCCCAGCATTTT.

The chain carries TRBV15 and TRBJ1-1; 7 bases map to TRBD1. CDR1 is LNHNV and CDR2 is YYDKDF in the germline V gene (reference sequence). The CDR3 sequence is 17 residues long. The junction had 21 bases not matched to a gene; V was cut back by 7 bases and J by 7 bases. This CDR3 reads CATKTGDRARGGNEAFF. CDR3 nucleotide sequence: TGTGCCACCAAGACGGGCGACAGGGCCCGGGGGGGTAATGAAGCTTTCTTT. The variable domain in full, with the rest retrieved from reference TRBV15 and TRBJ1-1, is DAMVIQNPRYQVTQFGKPVTLSCSQTLNHNVMYWYQQKSSQAPKLLFHYYDKDFNNEADTPDNFQSRRPNTSFCFLDIRSPGLGDTAMYLCATKTGDRARGGNEAFFGQGTRLTVV.

CDR3 in amino acids: CASSLPAVYNSPLHF. CDR3 coding DNA: TGTGCCAGTAGTTTACCGGCGGTGTATAATTCACCCCTCCACTTT. The chain joins TRBV19 to TRBJ1-6, with D uncertain. The germline V gene encodes CDR1 LNHDA and CDR2 SQIVND (reference sequence). The CDR3 extends over 15 amino acids. V dropped 5 bases and J dropped 4 bases, with 12 bases sitting between them.

Here the CDR3 DNA reads TGTGCCAGCGGCGGGACTAGCTTGGATGAGCAGTTCTTC. Amino acid sequence: CASGGTSLDEQFF. The V and J genes are TRBV2 and TRBJ2-1, with 9 bases that match TRBD2. Germline CDR1 is SNHLY and CDR2 is FYNNEI. The CDR3 spans 13 residues. Trimming took 8 bases from V and 8 from J; bases not matched to a gene: 7. The entire variable domain, with the rest obtained from reference TRBV2 and TRBJ2-1, is as follows: EPEVTQTPSHQVTQMGQEVILRCVPISNHLYFYWYRQILGQKVEFLVSFYNNEISEKSEIFDDQFSVERPDGSNFTLKIRSTKLEDSAMYFCASGGTSLDEQFFGPGTRLTVL.

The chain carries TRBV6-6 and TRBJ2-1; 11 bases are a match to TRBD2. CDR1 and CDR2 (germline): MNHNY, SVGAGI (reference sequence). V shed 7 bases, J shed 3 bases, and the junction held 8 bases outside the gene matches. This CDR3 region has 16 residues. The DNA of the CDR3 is TGTGCCAGCATCCCGACTAGCGGGGAGGACTACAATGAGCAGTTCTTC. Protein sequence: CASIPTSGEDYNEQFF.

The DNA for the CDR3 is TGTGCCACCAGCAGAGATCGAGCGGGGGCCAGCTATGGCTACACCTTC. Residues: CATSRDRAGASYGYTF. This sequence joins TRBV15 and TRBJ1-2; the D gene is possibly TRBD1 (6 bases). The V end lost 0 bases, the J end lost 4 bases, and 15 bases lay between the germline ends. Germline lookup yields CDR1 LNHNV and CDR2 YYDKDF (reference sequence). The CDR3 sequence is 16 residues long. Full variable domain (outside the CDR3, taken from reference TRBV15 and TRBJ1-2): DAMVIQNPRYQVTQFGKPVTLSCSQTLNHNVMYWYQQKSSQAPKLLFHYYDKDFNNEADTPDNFQSRRPNTSFCFLDIRSPGLGDTAMYLCATSRDRAGASYGYTFGSGTRLTVV.

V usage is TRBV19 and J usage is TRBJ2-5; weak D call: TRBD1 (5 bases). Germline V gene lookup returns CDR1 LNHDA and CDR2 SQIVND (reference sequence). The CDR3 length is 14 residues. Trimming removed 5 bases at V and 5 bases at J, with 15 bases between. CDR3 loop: CASSPGASRETQYF. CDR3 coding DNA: TGTGCCAGTAGTCCTGGGGCTTCACGGGAGACCCAGTACTTC. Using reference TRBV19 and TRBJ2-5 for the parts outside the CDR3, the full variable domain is DGGITQSPKYLFRKEGQNVTLSCEQNLNHDAMYWYRQDPGQGLRLIYYSQIVNDFQKGDIAEGYSVSREKKESFPLTVTSAQKNPTAFYLCASSPGASRETQYFGPGTRLLVL.

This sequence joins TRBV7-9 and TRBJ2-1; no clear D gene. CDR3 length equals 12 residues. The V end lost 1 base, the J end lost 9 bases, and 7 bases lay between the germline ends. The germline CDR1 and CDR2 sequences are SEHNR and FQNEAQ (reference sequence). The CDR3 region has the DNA TGTGCCAGCAGCTTAGGAGTCGGTGAGCAGTTCTTC. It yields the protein CASSLGVGEQFF.

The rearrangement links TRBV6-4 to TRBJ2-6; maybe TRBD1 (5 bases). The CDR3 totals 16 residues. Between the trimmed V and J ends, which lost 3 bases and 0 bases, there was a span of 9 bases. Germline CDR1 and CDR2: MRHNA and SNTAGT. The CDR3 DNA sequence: TGTGCCAGCAGTGAAGTGGGGCTCTCTGGGGCCAACGTCCTGACTTTC. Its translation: CASSEVGLSGANVLTF.

The CDR3: CASSPRQGAISGANVLTF. CDR3 bases: TGTGCCAGCAGCCCCAGACAGGGGGCTATCTCCGGGGCCAACGTCCTGACTTTC. This sequence joins TRBV5-4 and TRBJ2-6; 10 bases map to TRBD1. V gave up 4 bases and J gave up 4 bases; unmatched junction bases: 11. CDR1 is SGHNT, CDR2 YYREEE, per germline (reference sequence). CDR3 length: 18 residues.

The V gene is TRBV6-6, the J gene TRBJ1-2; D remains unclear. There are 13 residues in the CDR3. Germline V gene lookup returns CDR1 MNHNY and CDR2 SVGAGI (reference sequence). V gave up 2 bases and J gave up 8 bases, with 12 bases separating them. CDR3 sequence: CASSYGGSEGYTF. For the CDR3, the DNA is TGTGCCAGCAGTTACGGCGGTAGCGAGGGCTACACCTTC.

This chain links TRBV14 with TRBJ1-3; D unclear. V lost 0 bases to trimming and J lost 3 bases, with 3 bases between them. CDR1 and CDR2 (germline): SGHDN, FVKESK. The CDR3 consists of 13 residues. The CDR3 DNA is TGTGCCAGCAGCCAAGATAGTGGAAACACCATATATTTT. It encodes CASSQDSGNTIYF.

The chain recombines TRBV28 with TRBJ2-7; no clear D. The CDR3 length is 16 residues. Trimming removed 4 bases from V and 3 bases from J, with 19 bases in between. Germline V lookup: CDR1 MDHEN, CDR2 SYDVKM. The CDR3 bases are TGTGCCAGCAGTTCCCCTTTTGAGGAGACTTTCTACGAGCAGTACTTC. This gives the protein CASSSPFEETFYEQYF.

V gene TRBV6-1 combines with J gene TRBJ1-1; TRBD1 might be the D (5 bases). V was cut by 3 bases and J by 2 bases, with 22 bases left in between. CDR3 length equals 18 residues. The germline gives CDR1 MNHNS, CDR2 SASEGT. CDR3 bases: TGTGCCAGCAGTGATGTTTTATACGGGGGACCAAAAAACACTGAAGCTTTCTTT. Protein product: CASSDVLYGGPKNTEAFF.

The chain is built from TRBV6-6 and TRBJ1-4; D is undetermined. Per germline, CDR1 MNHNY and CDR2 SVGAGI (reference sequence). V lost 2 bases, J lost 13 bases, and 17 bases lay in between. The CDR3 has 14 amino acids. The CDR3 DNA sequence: TGTGCCAGCAGTTACGGTGACGTATCGTCGGGACTGTTTTTT. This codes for CASSYGDVSSGLFF.

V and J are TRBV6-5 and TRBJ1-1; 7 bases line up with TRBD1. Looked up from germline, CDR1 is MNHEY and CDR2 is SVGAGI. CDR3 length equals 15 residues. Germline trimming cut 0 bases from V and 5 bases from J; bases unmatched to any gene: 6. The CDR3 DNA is TGTGCCAGCAGTTACTCGAGGGGGCTTTTGACTGAAGCTTTCTTT. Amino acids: CASSYSRGLLTEAFF.

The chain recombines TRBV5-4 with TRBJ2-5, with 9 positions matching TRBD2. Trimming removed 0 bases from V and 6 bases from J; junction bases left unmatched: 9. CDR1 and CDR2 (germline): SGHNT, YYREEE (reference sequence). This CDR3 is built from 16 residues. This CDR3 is CASSLAGGGVRKTQYF. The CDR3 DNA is TGTGCCAGCAGCTTGGCTGGCGGGGGGGTCCGGAAGACCCAGTACTTC. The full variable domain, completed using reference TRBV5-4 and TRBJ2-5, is ETGVTQSPTHLIKTRGQQVTLRCSSQSGHNTVSWYQQALGQGPQFIFQYYREEENGRGNFPPRFSGLQFPNYSSELNVNALELDDSALYLCASSLAGGGVRKTQYFGPGTRLLVL.

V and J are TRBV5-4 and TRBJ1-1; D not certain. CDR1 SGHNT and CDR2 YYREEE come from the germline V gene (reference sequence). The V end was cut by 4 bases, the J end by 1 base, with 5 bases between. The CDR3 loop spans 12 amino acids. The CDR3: CASSPRNTEAFF. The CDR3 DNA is TGTGCCAGCAGCCCTCGGAACACTGAAGCTTTCTTT.